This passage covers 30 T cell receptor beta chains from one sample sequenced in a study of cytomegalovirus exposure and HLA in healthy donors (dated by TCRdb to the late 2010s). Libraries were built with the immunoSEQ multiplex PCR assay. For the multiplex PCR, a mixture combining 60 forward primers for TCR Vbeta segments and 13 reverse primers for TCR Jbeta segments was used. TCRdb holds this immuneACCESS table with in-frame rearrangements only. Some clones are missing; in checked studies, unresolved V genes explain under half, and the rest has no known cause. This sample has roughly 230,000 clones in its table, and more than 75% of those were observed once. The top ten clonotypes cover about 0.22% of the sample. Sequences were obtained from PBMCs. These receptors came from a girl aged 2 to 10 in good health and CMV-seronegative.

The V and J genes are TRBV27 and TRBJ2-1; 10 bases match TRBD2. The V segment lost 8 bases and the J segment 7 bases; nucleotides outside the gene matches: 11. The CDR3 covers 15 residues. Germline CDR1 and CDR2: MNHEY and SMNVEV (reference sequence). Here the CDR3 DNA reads TGTGCCAGCCGTAAGGGGCTAGCGGGAGAAAATGAGCAGTTCTTC. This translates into CASRKGLAGENEQFF.

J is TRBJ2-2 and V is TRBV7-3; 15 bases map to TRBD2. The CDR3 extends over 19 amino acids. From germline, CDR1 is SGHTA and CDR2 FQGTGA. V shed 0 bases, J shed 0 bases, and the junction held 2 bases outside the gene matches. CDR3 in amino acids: CASSLTGLAGGSNTGELFF. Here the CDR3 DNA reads TGTGCCAGCAGCTTAACGGGACTAGCGGGGGGCTCGAACACCGGGGAGCTGTTTTTT.

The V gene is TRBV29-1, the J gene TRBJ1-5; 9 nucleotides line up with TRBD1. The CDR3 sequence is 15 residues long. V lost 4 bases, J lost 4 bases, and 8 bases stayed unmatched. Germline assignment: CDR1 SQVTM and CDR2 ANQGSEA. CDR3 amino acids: CSVAGTGRGNQPQHF. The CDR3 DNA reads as TGCAGCGTTGCTGGGACAGGGAGGGGGAATCAGCCCCAGCATTTT.

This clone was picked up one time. CDR3 sequence: CASNFRGLNTEAFF. In DNA form, the CDR3 reads TGTGCCAGTAACTTCAGGGGGCTGAACACTGAAGCTTTCTTT. The V call is TRBV19, the J call TRBJ1-1; 8 bases are a match to TRBD1. V was pared by 7 bases and J by 0 bases, with 4 bases of the junction left unmatched. CDR3 length equals 14 residues. Per germline, CDR1 LNHDA and CDR2 SQIVND (reference sequence).

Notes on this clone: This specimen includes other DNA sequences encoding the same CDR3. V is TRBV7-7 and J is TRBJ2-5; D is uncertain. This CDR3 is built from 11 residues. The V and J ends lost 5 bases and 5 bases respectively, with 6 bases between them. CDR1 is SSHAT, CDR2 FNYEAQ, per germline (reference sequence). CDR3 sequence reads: CASSSGETQYF. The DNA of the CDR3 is TGTGCCAGCAGCAGTGGCGAGACCCAGTACTTC.

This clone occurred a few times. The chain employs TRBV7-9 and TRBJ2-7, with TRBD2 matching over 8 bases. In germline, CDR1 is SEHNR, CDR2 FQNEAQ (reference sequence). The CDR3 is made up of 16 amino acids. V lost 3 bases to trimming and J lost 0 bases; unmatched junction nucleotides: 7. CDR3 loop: CASSFSQRGLSYEQYF. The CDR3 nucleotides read TGTGCCAGCAGCTTTTCCCAGCGGGGGCTCTCCTACGAGCAGTACTTC.

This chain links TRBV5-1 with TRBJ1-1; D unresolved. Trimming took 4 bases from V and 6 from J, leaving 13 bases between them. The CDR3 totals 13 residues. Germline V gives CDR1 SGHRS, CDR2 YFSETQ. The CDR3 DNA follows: TGCGCCAGCAGCGCCGGCGGGATCGCTGAAGCTTTCTTT. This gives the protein CASSAGGIAEAFF.

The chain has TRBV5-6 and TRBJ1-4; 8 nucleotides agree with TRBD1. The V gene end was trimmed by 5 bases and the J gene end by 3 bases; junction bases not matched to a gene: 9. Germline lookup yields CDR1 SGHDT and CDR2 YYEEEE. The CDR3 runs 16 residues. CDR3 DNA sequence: TGTGCCAGCAGACCTCAGGGGGCAAGTTCTAATGAAAAACTGTTTTTT. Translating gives CASRPQGASSNEKLFF. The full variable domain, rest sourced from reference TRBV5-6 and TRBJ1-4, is DAGVTQSPTHLIKTRGQQVTLRCSPKSGHDTVSWYQQALGQGPQFIFQYYEEEERQRGNFPDRFSGHQFPNYSSELNVNALLLGDSALYLCASRPQGASSNEKLFFGSGTQLSVL.

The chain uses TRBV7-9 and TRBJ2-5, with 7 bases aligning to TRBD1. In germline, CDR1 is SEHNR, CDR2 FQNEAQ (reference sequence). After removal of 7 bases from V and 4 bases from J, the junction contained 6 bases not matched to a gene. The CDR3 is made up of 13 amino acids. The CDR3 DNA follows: TGTGCCAGCACCGTAGGGGGCGGAGAGACCCAGTACTTC. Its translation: CASTVGGGETQYF.

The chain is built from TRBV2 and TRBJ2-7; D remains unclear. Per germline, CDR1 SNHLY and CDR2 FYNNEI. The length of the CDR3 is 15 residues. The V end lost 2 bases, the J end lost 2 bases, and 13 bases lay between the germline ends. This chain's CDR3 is CASSEPGIAAYEQYF. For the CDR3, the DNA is TGTGCCAGCAGTGAACCAGGTATTGCCGCCTACGAGCAGTACTTC.

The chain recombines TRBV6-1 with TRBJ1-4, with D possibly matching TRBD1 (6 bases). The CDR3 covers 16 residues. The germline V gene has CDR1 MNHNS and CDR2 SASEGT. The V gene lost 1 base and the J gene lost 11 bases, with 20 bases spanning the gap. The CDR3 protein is CASSEVRSRGGWKLFF. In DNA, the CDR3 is TGTGCCAGCAGTGAAGTGAGGAGCAGGGGAGGGTGGAAACTGTTTTTT.

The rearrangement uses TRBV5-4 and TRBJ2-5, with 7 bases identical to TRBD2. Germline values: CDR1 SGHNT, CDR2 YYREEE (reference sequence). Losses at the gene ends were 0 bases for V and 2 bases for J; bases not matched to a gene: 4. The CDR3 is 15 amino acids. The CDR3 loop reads CASSLEAGSQETQYF. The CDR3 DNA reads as TGTGCCAGCAGCTTGGAAGCGGGATCACAAGAGACCCAGTACTTC.

CDR3 residues: CASSRGAGYNEQFF. CDR3 coding DNA: TGTGCCAGTAGCCGGGGGGCGGGGTACAATGAGCAGTTCTTC. V gene TRBV7-2 combines with J gene TRBJ2-1; D might be TRBD2 (7 bases). Germline V lookup: CDR1 SGHTA, CDR2 FQGNSA. The CDR3 loop spans 14 amino acids. The V and J ends lost 9 bases and 4 bases respectively, with 16 bases between them.

The CDR3 region is CASSLVVGADNEQFF. The DNA of the CDR3 is TGCGCCAGCAGCTTGGTGGTCGGAGCGGACAATGAGCAGTTCTTC. The V and J genes are TRBV5-1 and TRBJ2-1; TRBD2 is a possible D gene (5 bases). Germline V gene lookup returns CDR1 SGHRS and CDR2 YFSETQ. Trimming stripped 0 bases from V and 5 bases from J, with 12 bases between. There are 15 residues in the CDR3.

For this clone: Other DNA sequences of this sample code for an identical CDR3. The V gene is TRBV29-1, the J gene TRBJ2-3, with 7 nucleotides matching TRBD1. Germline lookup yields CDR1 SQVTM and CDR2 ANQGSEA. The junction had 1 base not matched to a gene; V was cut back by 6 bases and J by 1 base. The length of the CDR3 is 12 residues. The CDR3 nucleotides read TGCAGCGTAGACAGGGGCACAGATACGCAGTATTTT. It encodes CSVDRGTDTQYF.

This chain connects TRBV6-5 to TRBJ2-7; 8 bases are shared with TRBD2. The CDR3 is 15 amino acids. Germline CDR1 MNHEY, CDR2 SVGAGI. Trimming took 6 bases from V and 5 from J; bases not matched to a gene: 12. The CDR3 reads CASRRSGSPPHEQYF. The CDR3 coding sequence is TGTGCCAGCAGAAGGAGCGGGAGCCCCCCCCACGAGCAGTACTTC.

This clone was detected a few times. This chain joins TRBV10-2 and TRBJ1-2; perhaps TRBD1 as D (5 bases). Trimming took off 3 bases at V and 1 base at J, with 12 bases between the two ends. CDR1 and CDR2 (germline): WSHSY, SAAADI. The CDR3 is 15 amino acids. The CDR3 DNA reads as TGCGCCAGCAGTGATCGGAGGGGAGGTAACTATGGCTACACCTTC. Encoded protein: CASSDRRGGNYGYTF.

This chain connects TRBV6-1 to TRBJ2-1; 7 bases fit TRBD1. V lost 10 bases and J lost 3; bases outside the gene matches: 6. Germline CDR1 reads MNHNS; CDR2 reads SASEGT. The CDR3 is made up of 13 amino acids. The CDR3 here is CATRGRDYNEQFF. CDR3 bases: TGTGCCACCAGGGGGAGAGACTACAATGAGCAGTTCTTC.

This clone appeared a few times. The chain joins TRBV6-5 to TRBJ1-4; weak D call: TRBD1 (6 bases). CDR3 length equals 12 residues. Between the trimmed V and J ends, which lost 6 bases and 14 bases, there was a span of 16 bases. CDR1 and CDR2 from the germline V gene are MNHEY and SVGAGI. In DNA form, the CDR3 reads TGTGCCAGCAGACAGACTGGGGGCAAGCTGTTTTTT. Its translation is CASRQTGGKLFF.

As DNA, the CDR3 is TGTGCCAGCAGCGCCAGACTAGCGGGGGGGCCCACAGATACGCAGTATTTT. Its translation is CASSARLAGGPTDTQYF. The V gene is TRBV7-3, the J gene TRBJ2-3, with 14 bases identical to TRBD2. Germline CDR1 SGHTA, CDR2 FQGTGA. The CDR3 runs to 17 residues. V lost 5 bases to trimming and J lost 2 bases; unmatched junction nucleotides: 6.

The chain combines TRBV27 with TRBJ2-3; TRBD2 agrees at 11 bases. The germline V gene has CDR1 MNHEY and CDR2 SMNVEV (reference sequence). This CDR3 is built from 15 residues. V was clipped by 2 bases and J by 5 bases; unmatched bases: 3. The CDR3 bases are TGTGCCAGCAGTTTAATAGCGGGAGGGTTAGATACGCAGTATTTT. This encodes CASSLIAGGLDTQYF.

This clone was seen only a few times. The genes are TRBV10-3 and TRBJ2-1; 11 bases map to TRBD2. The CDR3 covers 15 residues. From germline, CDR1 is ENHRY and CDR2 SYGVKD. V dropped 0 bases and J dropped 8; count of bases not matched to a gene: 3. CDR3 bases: TGTGCCATCAGTGAGTCTACTAGCGGGGGCTATGAGCAGTTCTTC. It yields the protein CAISESTSGGYEQFF.

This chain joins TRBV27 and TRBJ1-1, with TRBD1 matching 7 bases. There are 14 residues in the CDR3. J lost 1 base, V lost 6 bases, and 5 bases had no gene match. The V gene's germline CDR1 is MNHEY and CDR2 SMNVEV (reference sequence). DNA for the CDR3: TGTGCCAGCAGCCGACAGGGACAGAACACTGAAGCTTTCTTT. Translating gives CASSRQGQNTEAFF.

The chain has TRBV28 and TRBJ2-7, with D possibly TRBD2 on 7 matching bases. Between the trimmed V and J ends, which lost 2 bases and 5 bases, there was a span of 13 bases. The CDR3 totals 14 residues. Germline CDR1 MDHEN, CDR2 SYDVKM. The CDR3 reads CASSLRGASNEQYF. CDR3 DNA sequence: TGTGCCAGCAGTTTACGGGGGGCAAGCAACGAGCAGTACTTC.

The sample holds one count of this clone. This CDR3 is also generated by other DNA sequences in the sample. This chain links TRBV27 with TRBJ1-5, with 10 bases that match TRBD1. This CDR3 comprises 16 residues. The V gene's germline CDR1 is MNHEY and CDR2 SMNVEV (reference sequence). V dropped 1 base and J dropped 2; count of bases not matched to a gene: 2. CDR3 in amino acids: CASSLLGTGGNQPQHF. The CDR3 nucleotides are TGTGCCAGCAGTTTATTAGGGACAGGGGGCAATCAGCCCCAGCATTTT.

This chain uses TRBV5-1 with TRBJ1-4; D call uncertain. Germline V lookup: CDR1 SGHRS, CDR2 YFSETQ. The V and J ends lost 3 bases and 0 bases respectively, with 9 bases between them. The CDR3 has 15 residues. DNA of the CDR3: TGCGCCAGCAGCTGGACGGGGACAACTAATGAAAAACTGTTTTTT. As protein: CASSWTGTTNEKLFF.

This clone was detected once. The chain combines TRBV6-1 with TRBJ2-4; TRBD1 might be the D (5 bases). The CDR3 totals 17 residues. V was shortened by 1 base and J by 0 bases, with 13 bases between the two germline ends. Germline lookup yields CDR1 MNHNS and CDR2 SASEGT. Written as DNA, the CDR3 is TGTGCCAGCAGTGAAGGCTGGGGCGGTTTAGCCAAAAACATTCAGTACTTC. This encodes CASSEGWGGLAKNIQYF.

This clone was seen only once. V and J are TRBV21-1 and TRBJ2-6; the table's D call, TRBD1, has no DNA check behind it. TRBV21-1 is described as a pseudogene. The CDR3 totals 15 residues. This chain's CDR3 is CASRDRSSGANVLTF. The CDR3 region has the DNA TGTGCCAGCCGGGACAGAAGCTCTGGGGCCAACGTCCTGACTTTC.

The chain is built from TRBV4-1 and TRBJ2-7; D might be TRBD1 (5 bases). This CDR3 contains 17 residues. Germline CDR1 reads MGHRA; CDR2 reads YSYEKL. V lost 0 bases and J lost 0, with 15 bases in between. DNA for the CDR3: TGCGCCAGCAGCCAAGAGGGGCAGGGATTGAGCTCCTACGAGCAGTACTTC. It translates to CASSQEGQGLSSYEQYF.

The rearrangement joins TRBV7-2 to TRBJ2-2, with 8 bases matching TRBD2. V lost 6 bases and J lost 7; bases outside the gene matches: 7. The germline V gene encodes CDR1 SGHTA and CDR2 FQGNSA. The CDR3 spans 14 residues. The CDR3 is CASRTGGLGGELFF. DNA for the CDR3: TGTGCCAGCAGGACGGGGGGGCTGGGCGGGGAGCTGTTTTTT.